The 23 T cell receptor beta chains reported below all come from one sample, sequenced in a study of shared clonotypes between healthy human individuals. Sequenced by immunoSEQ multiplex PCR; TCRdb stores in-frame clones only, minus some. The sample shows roughly 1,100,000 clones, around 74% of them seen only once. Material: memory CD4+ T cells sorted from blood. Subset described: CD45RA-negative fraction. The receptors derive from a man aged 18 to 30 in good health.

The gene calls are TRBV11-1 and TRBJ1-1; D gene unclear. Germline CDR1 reads SGHAT; CDR2 reads FQDESV (reference sequence). The CDR3 sequence is 14 residues long. The V end lost 5 bases, the J end lost 1 base, and 11 bases lay between the germline ends. In nucleotides, the CDR3 is TGTGCCAGCAGCCCTAGAACTACGAACACTGAAGCTTTCTTT. It specifies CASSPRTTNTEAFF.

The chain has TRBV29-1 and TRBJ2-7; 9 positions match TRBD1. The CDR3 spans 13 residues. Germline CDR1 and CDR2: SQVTM and ANQGSEA. Germline trimming cut 7 bases from V and 3 bases from J; bases unmatched to any gene: 7. CDR3 sequence: CSAPGQGDYEQYF. CDR3 coding DNA: TGCAGCGCCCCGGGACAGGGAGACTACGAGCAGTACTTC.

This clone has more than one count but fewer than ten. CDR3 residues: CASSPATTNTIYF. The DNA of the CDR3 is TGTGCCAGCAGCCCCGCCACAACCAACACCATATATTTT. The V gene is TRBV28, the J gene TRBJ1-3; D ambiguous. Between the trimmed V and J ends, which lost 6 bases and 7 bases, there was a span of 13 bases. The CDR3 runs 13 residues. Germline CDR1 MDHEN, CDR2 SYDVKM.

The chain has TRBV7-2 and TRBJ2-1, with D perhaps TRBD1 or TRBD2 (6 bases each). Germline loops: CDR1 SGHTA, CDR2 FQGNSA. The CDR3 length is 16 residues. V dropped 1 base and J dropped 7 bases, with 17 bases sitting between them. The CDR3 loop reads CASSLVVLGGSNEQFF. CDR3 DNA sequence: TGTGCCAGCAGCTTAGTGGTACTAGGGGGGTCGAATGAGCAGTTCTTC.

The chain uses TRBV6-6 and TRBJ2-2, with 9 bases matching TRBD2. CDR3 length: 16 residues. Germline V gene sequence: CDR1 MNHNY, CDR2 SVGAGI (reference sequence). V shed 6 bases and J 7 bases; nucleotides not matched to a gene: 12. The DNA of the CDR3 is TGTGCCAGCAGGGCCGGACTAGCGCTCTCGGGCGGGGAGCTGTTTTTT. Amino acids: CASRAGLALSGGELFF.

The V and J genes are TRBV10-3 and TRBJ1-2; 7 positions agree with TRBD1. The trim removed 6 bases at V and 6 bases at J, leaving 10 bases unmatched. The germline V gene has CDR1 ENHRY and CDR2 SYGVKD. This CDR3 has 14 amino acids. CDR3 sequence reads: CAIRRQGIEDGYTF. For the CDR3, the DNA is TGTGCCATCAGGAGACAGGGTATAGAGGATGGCTACACCTTC.

This chain joins TRBV28 and TRBJ2-3; D is uncertain. CDR3 length: 12 residues. CDR1 MDHEN and CDR2 SYDVKM come from the germline V gene. V shed 3 bases and J shed 6 bases, with 7 bases lying between them. CDR3 loop: CASSLEFDTQYF. CDR3 sequence (DNA): TGTGCCAGCAGTTTGGAGTTTGATACGCAGTATTTT.

The chain links TRBV30 to TRBJ2-3; TRBD2 matches 9 bases. The germline V gene has CDR1 GTSNPN and CDR2 SVGIG (reference sequence). This CDR3 contains 15 residues. Trimming at V came to 1 base and at J to 0 bases, leaving 2 bases not matched to a gene. CDR3 region: CAWSDTSGSTDTQYF. CDR3 coding DNA: TGTGCCTGGAGTGATACTAGCGGGAGCACAGATACGCAGTATTTT.

This clone occurred once. The DNA of the CDR3 is TGTGCCAGCAGTGACAGGGCCGTTACTGAAGCTTTCTTT. This sequence encodes CASSDRAVTEAFF. V is TRBV2 and J is TRBJ1-1, with D maybe TRBD1 (5 bases). This CDR3 comprises 13 residues. V dropped 3 bases and J dropped 5 bases, with 10 bases sitting between them. Germline lookup yields CDR1 SNHLY and CDR2 FYNNEI.

The sample holds a few counts of this clone. The V call is TRBV6-1, the J call TRBJ2-7; maybe TRBD1 (5 bases). The CDR3 sequence is 11 residues long. Germline V gene lookup returns CDR1 MNHNS and CDR2 SASEGT. The germline V and J ends were trimmed by 4 bases and 11 bases, with 12 bases remaining between them. The CDR3 sequence is CASSVGPREYF. The CDR3 DNA reads TGTGCCAGCAGTGTGGGGCCCCGAGAGTACTTC.

The CDR3 nucleotides are TGCGCCAGCAGCTTGGGGTTTCCTACAGATGAGCAGTTCTTC. Its translation is CASSLGFPTDEQFF. The chain links TRBV5-1 to TRBJ2-1; no reliable D call. Germline CDR1 and CDR2: SGHRS and YFSETQ. The V end was cut by 0 bases, the J end by 8 bases, with 12 bases between. The CDR3 is 14 amino acids.

This chain uses TRBV6-5 with TRBJ2-5, with 10 nucleotides matching TRBD2. The CDR3 contains 13 residues. The germline V gene has CDR1 MNHEY and CDR2 SVGAGI. V was clipped by 8 bases and J by 4 bases; unmatched bases: 4. The CDR3 sequence is CASRVAGGETQYF. The DNA for the CDR3 is TGTGCCAGCCGTGTAGCGGGAGGAGAGACCCAGTACTTC.

This clone has more than one count but fewer than ten. J is TRBJ1-2 and V is TRBV28, with 7 positions matching TRBD1. Germline CDR1 is MDHEN and CDR2 is SYDVKM. V shed 2 bases, J shed 4 bases, and the junction held 4 bases outside the gene matches. There are 14 residues in the CDR3. CDR3 amino acids: CASSLPQGIYGYTF. The CDR3, as DNA: TGTGCCAGCAGTTTACCACAGGGGATCTATGGCTACACCTTC.

In the case of this clone: This specimen includes other DNA sequences encoding the same CDR3. The V and J genes are TRBV6-6 and TRBJ2-7; either TRBD1 or TRBD2 may supply D (5 bases each). Germline CDR1 and CDR2: MNHNY and SVGAGI (reference sequence). The V gene lost 4 bases and the J gene lost 0 bases, with 10 bases spanning the gap. The CDR3 contains 14 residues. This CDR3 is CASSLGPSSYEQYF. The CDR3, as DNA: TGTGCCAGCAGTTTGGGACCATCCTCCTACGAGCAGTACTTC.

As regards this clone: In the same sample, other DNA sequences code for this CDR3. The V and J genes are TRBV6-5 and TRBJ2-7; TRBD1 matches at 8 bases. The length of the CDR3 is 13 residues. From germline, CDR1 is MNHEY and CDR2 SVGAGI. J lost 3 bases, V lost 6 bases, and 4 bases had no gene match. As DNA, the CDR3 is TGTGCCAGCAGGGCAGGGGGCTTCTACGAGCAGTACTTC. Encoded protein: CASRAGGFYEQYF.

The chain carries TRBV6-6 and TRBJ2-6; no definite D call. This CDR3 has 14 amino acids. V was pared by 7 bases and J by 2 bases, with 9 bases between. Germline CDR1 and CDR2: MNHNY and SVGAGI (reference sequence). For the CDR3, the DNA is TGTGCCAGCACCCAACCCACTGGGGCCAACGTCCTGACTTTC. Its translation is CASTQPTGANVLTF.

The gene calls are TRBV5-4 and TRBJ2-1, with D unresolved. The CDR3 is 13 residues long. CDR1 and CDR2 from the germline V gene are SGHNT and YYREEE (reference sequence). V was pared by 0 bases and J by 5 bases, with 6 bases between. In nucleotides, the CDR3 is TGTGCCAGCAGCTTGGAGAGAGACAATGAGCAGTTCTTC. It translates to CASSLERDNEQFF. Drawing the rest from reference TRBV5-4 and TRBJ2-1, the complete variable domain is ETGVTQSPTHLIKTRGQQVTLRCSSQSGHNTVSWYQQALGQGPQFIFQYYREEENGRGNFPPRFSGLQFPNYSSELNVNALELDDSALYLCASSLERDNEQFFGPGTRLTVL.

The chain is built from TRBV6-6 and TRBJ2-1; 8 positions match TRBD2. J was trimmed by 6 bases and V by 3 bases; bases with no gene match: 10. Germline CDR1 and CDR2: MNHNY and SVGAGI (reference sequence). The CDR3 has 16 residues. The CDR3 here is CASSYGRRGGSNEQFF. The CDR3 DNA reads TGTGCCAGCAGTTATGGGCGACGGGGGGGTAGCAATGAGCAGTTCTTC.

This chain connects TRBV5-1 to TRBJ1-5; D is possibly TRBD1 (5 bases). The CDR3 runs 16 residues. Germline CDR1 reads SGHRS; CDR2 reads YFSETQ. V was clipped by 1 base and J by 3 bases, with 14 bases between them. CDR3 region: CASSLWPLGANQPQHF. CDR3 bases: TGCGCCAGCAGCTTGTGGCCTCTCGGGGCCAATCAGCCCCAGCATTTT.

Only one count was recorded for this clone. V is TRBV7-2 and J is TRBJ2-7; tentative D call: TRBD2 (6 bases). The germline gives CDR1 SGHTA, CDR2 FQGNSA. Deletions cut 7 bases from V and 2 bases from J, with 15 bases between. This CDR3 has 14 amino acids. The CDR3 nucleotides are TGTGCCAGCACCTCCGGTTGGGGGGCCTACGAGCAGTACTTC. Translation: CASTSGWGAYEQYF.

There are many counts of this clone. The chain links TRBV4-2 to TRBJ2-4; possibly TRBD1 or TRBD2 for D (5 bases each). The CDR3 loop spans 16 amino acids. V lost 0 bases, J lost 3 bases, and 12 bases lay in between. Germline CDR1 and CDR2: LGHNA and YNFKEQ. The CDR3 DNA follows: TGTGCCAGCAGCCAAGATGTCGCAGGGAGCAAAAACATTCAGTACTTC. Translating it yields CASSQDVAGSKNIQYF.

The genes are TRBV10-2 and TRBJ1-1, with D hard to call. The V end was cut by 6 bases, the J end by 1 base, with 6 bases between. Germline V gene data show CDR1 as WSHSY and CDR2 as SAAADI. The CDR3 sequence is 12 residues long. The CDR3 region is CASRFGNTEAFF. The CDR3 bases are TGCGCCAGCAGATTCGGGAACACTGAAGCTTTCTTT.

This clone was observed once. One end of the junction fails to match germline, which may point to a read error. This chain connects TRBV11-3 to TRBJ2-7; tentative D call: TRBD1 (5 bases). Per germline, CDR1 SGHNT and CDR2 YENEEA. The CDR3 is 15 amino acids. CDR3 nucleotides: TGTGCCAGCAGCTTATTAGGGGCCGTCTCCGACGAGCAGTACTTC. Translation gives CASSLLGAVSDEQYF.